The clone carrying this TCR beta chain has only one observation. The germline gene is not matched at one end of the junction; a read error may be the cause. The data stem from a study of blood T cell repertoires in COVID-19. In the study overall: Samples came from the United States, Italy and Spain, spanning acute and convalescent COVID-19. T cells, B-cell-depleted T cells, or PBMCs provided the cDNA or gDNA that served as material.

CDR1 and CDR2 (germline): MDHEN, SYDVKM. CDR3 length equals 11 residues. Sequenced by immunoSEQ multiplex PCR; TCRdb stores in-frame clones only, minus some. The table lists more than 95,000 clones, around four fifths of them singletons. The chain is built from TRBV28 and TRBJ1-6; D not resolved. The receptor comes from a man between 60 and 70 years old with acute or convalescent COVID-19. The sample taken for sequencing was peripheral blood. The CDR3 is CASSYNSPLHF. CDR3 in DNA: TGTGCCAGCTCCTACAATTCACCCCTCCACTTT.